This T cell receptor beta chain comes out of a study of T cell changes during pregnancy in multiple sclerosis. The CDR3 spans 17 residues. CDR1 is SEHNR, CDR2 FQNEAQ, per germline (reference sequence). Unmatched junction bases numbered 12, after V lost 1 base and J lost 8 bases. Measured with immunoSEQ multiplex PCR; TCRdb has only the in-frame clones, and not every one. The sample has approximately 88,000 clones; 90% to 95% are singletons. The source is a female donor with multiple sclerosis, enrolled in a pregnancy study. The chain combines TRBV7-9 with TRBJ2-1; 9 bases are a match to TRBD2. Here the sequenced sample was peripheral blood, taken in the third trimester of pregnancy. Here the CDR3 reads CASSLEVAGVKRYEQFF. For the CDR3, the DNA is TGTGCCAGCAGCTTAGAGGTAGCGGGAGTAAAGAGGTATGAGCAGTTCTTC.